This T cell receptor (beta chain) was sequenced during a study of human thymus T cells. Whole-study findings and limits: Thymic TCR repertoires of unrelated people reportedly overlapped highly. Within thymic and blood repertoires, V and J gene usage appeared to be biased.

Thymus tissue for the work was resected from patients undergoing corrective heart surgery. It was healthy Finnish infants having corrective surgery for congenital heart defects who were the donors. The length of the CDR3 is 14 residues. Trimming pared 1 base from V and 2 bases from J, leaving 7 bases between. Per the germline V gene, CDR1 is SGHTA and CDR2 is FQGTGA. A note on this clone: As yet, its antigen is unknown.

Sequencing used immunoSEQ multiplex PCR; TCRdb keeps in-frame clones, though not all of them. The repertoire holds about 78,000 clones, nearly 98% seen once, with 0.025% to 0.04% in the top ten. This receptor was obtained from a boy younger than two with a congenital heart defect but otherwise immunologically healthy. Sequencing used thymus tissue. The chain combines TRBV7-3 with TRBJ2-3, with D hard to call. This chain's CDR3 is CASSLKPNTDTQYF. The CDR3, as DNA: TGTGCCAGCAGCTTAAAGCCCAACACAGATACGCAGTATTTT. The complete variable domain, with remaining parts taken from reference TRBV7-3 and TRBJ2-3, reads GAGVSQTPSNKVTEKGKYVELRCDPISGHTALYWYRQSLGQGPEFLIYFQGTGAADDSGLPNDRFFAVRPEGSVSTLKIQRTERGDSAVYLCASSLKPNTDTQYFGPGTRLTVL.